These 24 T cell receptor beta chains were sequenced from one sample in a study of breast tumors, draining lymph nodes, adjacent tissues. A single record per CDR3 protein comes from TCRdb applying MiXCR to the multiplex PCR reads. The table has under 150,000 distinct CDR3 sequences, less than 20% seen once. Samples came from axillary lymph nodes draining the breast cancer. The sample taken for sequencing was axillary lymph node tissue. Source of these receptors: a female donor with breast cancer. Some clones in this sample may be carry-over from other donors' samples.

Many counts were recorded for this clonotype. The V call is TRBV4-2, the J call TRBJ2-2, with D tentatively TRBD1 (6 bases). CDR3 length: 15 amino acids. V gave up 1 base and J gave up 4 bases, with 10 bases separating them. CDR1 and CDR2 from the germline V gene are LGHNA and YNFKEQ. The CDR3 region has the DNA TGTGCCAGCAGCCAAGCTGGACAGAGCACCGGGGAGCTGTTTTTT. Residues: CASSQAGQSTGELFF.

This clonotype was detected many times. This chain links TRBV20-1 with TRBJ2-7, with a possible D match to TRBD2 (6 bases). V was trimmed by 4 bases and J by 5 bases, leaving 15 bases between them. This CDR3 spans 13 amino acids. Germline V gives CDR1 DFQATT, CDR2 SNEGSKA (reference sequence). For the CDR3, the DNA is TGCAGTGCTACCCCGGGACTGAAGGACGAGCAGTACTTC. Its translation: CSATPGLKDEQYF.

This clonotype was detected ten times or more. The DNA for the CDR3 is TGTGCCAGCAGCTTAGCGAAGCAGTACTTC. It translates to CASSLAKQYF. This chain joins TRBV7-2 and TRBJ2-7; D is undetermined. There are 10 residues in the CDR3. Germline V lookup: CDR1 SGHTA, CDR2 FQGNSA. Trimming took 0 bases from V and 8 from J, leaving 2 bases between them.

This clonotype was picked up many times. The chain employs TRBV7-3 and TRBJ1-2; D perhaps matches TRBD1 (5 bases). Per the germline V gene, CDR1 is SGHTA and CDR2 is FQGTGA. Trimming removed 6 bases at V and 4 bases at J, with 12 bases between. CDR3 length: 13 residues. The CDR3 here is CASSRPGGYGYTF. The CDR3 DNA follows: TGTGCCAGCAGTCGACCGGGGGGCTATGGCTACACCTTC.

In this sample, this clonotype turned up many times. The chain recombines TRBV5-1 with TRBJ2-1; TRBD2 matches 10 bases. Germline CDR1 reads SGHRS; CDR2 reads YFSETQ. The CDR3 is 15 amino acids. J gave up 6 bases and V 0 bases, and 3 bases lay outside the gene matches. CDR3 bases: TGCGCCAGCAGCTTGGGAGCGGGAGGGGTCAATGAGCAGTTCTTC. Its translation: CASSLGAGGVNEQFF.

This clonotype was observed many times. The rearrangement links TRBV13 to TRBJ2-3, with D possibly being TRBD2 (6 bases). Germline V CDR1 and CDR2: PRHDT, FYEKMQ (reference sequence). The CDR3 has 16 amino acids. V lost 2 bases to trimming and J lost 1 base, with 13 bases between them. The CDR3 sequence: CASSLKLRGRTDTQYF. The CDR3 nucleotides are TGTGCCAGCAGCTTAAAGTTGCGGGGCCGCACAGATACGCAGTATTTT.

This chain links TRBV6-6 with TRBJ1-6; tentatively, D is TRBD1 (6 bases). The V gene lost 6 bases and the J gene lost 11 bases, with 26 bases spanning the gap. The CDR3 runs to 17 residues. The germline CDR1 and CDR2 sequences are MNHNY and SVGAGI (reference sequence). CDR3 sequence (DNA): TGTGCCAGCAGAGTTCCCCGGGCTCCGGAGGACAGTCCACCCCTCCACTTT. Encoded protein: CASRVPRAPEDSPPLHF.

Comment on this clonotype: This sequence may be a read error, since a much larger clone differs from it by one base. The chain joins TRBV5-6 to TRBJ2-5; 8 bases align to TRBD2. The CDR3 totals 14 residues. In germline, CDR1 is SGHDT, CDR2 YYEEEE. DNA of the CDR3: TGTGCCAGCAGCTCACGCGGGGGGCTGGAGACCCAGCACTTC. Its protein is CASSSRGGLETQHF.

In this sample, this clonotype turned up many times. This chain links TRBV6-5 with TRBJ1-2; 7 bases agree with TRBD1. The CDR3 length is 14 residues. V trimming: 6 bases; J trimming: 0 bases; junction bases outside the gene matches: 4. Germline CDR1 reads MNHEY; CDR2 reads SVGAGI. In DNA form, the CDR3 reads TGTGCCAGCAGCAGGGGGGGAGCTAACTATGGCTACACCTTC. Its protein product is CASSRGGANYGYTF.

This clonotype was observed many times. The chain joins TRBV6-5 to TRBJ2-7; possibly TRBD2 for D (6 bases). The V gene lost 6 bases and the J gene lost 4 bases, with 16 bases spanning the gap. The CDR3 runs to 14 residues. The germline CDR1 and CDR2 sequences are MNHEY and SVGAGI. This chain's CDR3 is CASRGTPNIYEQYF. The CDR3, as DNA: TGTGCCAGCAGAGGGACTCCCAATATATACGAGCAGTACTTC.

This clonotype has a handful of counts. This chain uses TRBV12-3 or TRBV12-4 with TRBJ2-1; TRBD1 matches 11 bases. The CDR3 covers 16 residues. The junction had 7 bases not matched to a gene; V was cut back by 3 bases and J by 6 bases. This CDR3 reads CASSFFRDRGFNEQFF. The DNA of the CDR3 is TGTGCCAGCAGTTTTTTTCGGGACAGGGGGTTCAATGAGCAGTTCTTC.

In this sample, this clonotype turned up many times. The chain has TRBV2 and TRBJ2-3, with 7 bases lining up with TRBD2. This CDR3 has 15 residues. The trim removed 6 bases at V and 2 bases at J, leaving 8 bases unmatched. Germline V CDR1 and CDR2: SNHLY, FYNNEI. CDR3 in amino acids: CASSESLAVTDTQYF. CDR3 DNA sequence: TGTGCCAGCAGCGAAAGTCTAGCGGTCACAGATACGCAGTATTTT.

The V call is TRBV4-2, the J call TRBJ2-5, with 8 bases lining up with TRBD2. The V gene end was trimmed by 3 bases and the J gene end by 4 bases; junction bases not matched to a gene: 10. The germline CDR1 and CDR2 sequences are LGHNA and YNFKEQ. This CDR3 is built from 16 residues. The CDR3 loop reads CASSQESTGLGETQYF. In DNA form, the CDR3 reads TGTGCCAGCAGCCAGGAATCAACGGGACTAGGAGAGACCCAGTACTTC.

On this clonotype itself: One base away lies a much larger clone, so this may be a sequencing read error. The chain is built from TRBV4-2 and TRBJ2-1; D unclear. The CDR3 sequence is 17 residues long. Per the germline V gene, CDR1 is LGHNA and CDR2 is YNFKEQ. The CDR3 region is CASSQIRNPYSYDEQFF. CDR3 bases: TGTGCCAGCAGCCAAATCCGGAACCCTTACTCCTACGATGAGCAGTTCTTC.

This chain connects TRBV28 to TRBJ1-5; 8 nucleotides align to TRBD1. Germline lookup yields CDR1 MDHEN and CDR2 SYDVKM. The ends lost 4 bases at V and 3 bases at J; junction bases unmatched: 8. There are 16 residues in the CDR3. This chain's CDR3 is CASSSGAGQDNQPQHF. Here the CDR3 DNA reads TGTGCCAGCAGTTCAGGGGCGGGACAGGACAATCAGCCCCAGCATTTT.

This clonotype was found many times. The CDR3, as DNA: TGTGCCAGCAGACCAATGAGCGGAGAACCCTACGAGCAGTACTTC. Translating it yields CASRPMSGEPYEQYF. The chain couples TRBV5-5 to TRBJ2-7, with TRBD2 as a possible D gene (5 bases). Germline V lookup: CDR1 SGHKS, CDR2 YYEKEE (reference sequence). This CDR3 region has 15 residues. V dropped 5 bases and J dropped 2 bases, with 17 bases sitting between them.

This clonotype has at least ten counts. J is TRBJ2-3 and V is TRBV5-1, with TRBD2 matching over 11 bases. From germline, CDR1 is SGHRS and CDR2 YFSETQ. This CDR3 region has 16 residues. V shed 4 bases and J 0 bases; nucleotides not matched to a gene: 4. The CDR3 loop is CASSTTSGRSTDTQYF. CDR3 bases: TGCGCCAGCAGCACCACTAGCGGGAGAAGCACAGATACGCAGTATTTT.

V usage is TRBV5-1 and J usage is TRBJ2-5; 12 bases fit TRBD1. In germline, CDR1 is SGHRS, CDR2 YFSETQ. After removal of 4 bases from V and 1 base from J, the junction contained 5 bases not matched to a gene. The CDR3 length is 16 residues. In DNA form, the CDR3 reads TGCGCCAGCAGCCCGGGGACAGGGGGCCTCCAAGAGACCCAGTACTTC. It is translated as CASSPGTGGLQETQYF.

The V gene is TRBV11-2, the J gene TRBJ2-1; 8 bases are a match to TRBD2. This CDR3 contains 20 residues. Germline V CDR1 and CDR2: SGHAT, FQNNGV. V lost 6 bases to trimming and J lost 2 bases; unmatched junction nucleotides: 21. In DNA form, the CDR3 reads TGTGCCAGCAGAAGAAGATCCCCGGGACTAGGTACTTTGGCCTACAATGAGCAGTTCTTC. Translating gives CASRRRSPGLGTLAYNEQFF.

As regards this clonotype: Just one base apart from a much larger clone, this may be a read error. This sequence joins TRBV20-1 and TRBJ1-2, with 9 bases identical to TRBD1. The CDR3 extends over 15 amino acids. Germline V gene lookup returns CDR1 DFQATT and CDR2 SNEGSKA (reference sequence). The CDR3 DNA sequence: TGCAGTGCTAGAGAATACAGGGGGCTTAACTATGGCCACACCTTC. Its translation: CSAREYRGLNYGHTF.

This clonotype was picked up many times. The rearrangement links TRBV20-1 to TRBJ1-5; D gene uncertain. This CDR3 is built from 14 residues. Germline CDR1 is DFQATT and CDR2 is SNEGSKA (reference sequence). Trimming took off 0 bases at V and 13 bases at J, with 19 bases between the two ends. CDR3 in DNA: TGCAGTGCTAGAGACCCCATCGCGGCCCTAAATCAGCATTTT. Its translation: CSARDPIAALNQHF.

Points on this clonotype: Given a much more abundant clone one base away, this may be a read error. J is TRBJ1-5 and V is TRBV10-2; unclear D gene. With 5 bases removed from V and 6 bases from J, the gap between germline ends came to 29 bases. Germline assignment: CDR1 WSHSY and CDR2 SAAADI. This CDR3 comprises 19 residues. The CDR3 here is CASSIIEPNSGGGVQPQHF. As DNA, the CDR3 is TGCGCCAGCAGTATAATAGAGCCAAATTCCGGCGGAGGTGTTCAGCCCCAGCATTTT.

About this clonotype itself: This may stem from a read error, because a much larger clone lies one nucleotide away. Without the conserved terminal phenylalanine or tryptophan, this CDR3 likely stems from a read error. The chain employs TRBV3-1 and TRBJ1-2; D unresolved. Trimming took off 4 bases at V and 3 bases at J, with 6 bases between the two ends. This CDR3 contains 12 residues. Germline CDR1 is LGHDT and CDR2 is YNNKEL (reference sequence). Here the CDR3 reads CASSRGDYGYTL. Here the CDR3 DNA reads TGTGCCAGCAGCCGAGGAGACTATGGCTACACCCTC.

This clonotype was seen at least ten times. The chain recombines TRBV5-1 with TRBJ2-5, with a weak D call TRBD2 (6 bases). CDR3 length equals 16 residues. The V gene's germline CDR1 is SGHRS and CDR2 YFSETQ. V lost 0 bases, J lost 3 bases, and 15 bases lay in between. The CDR3 DNA reads TGCGCCAGCAGCTTGGATCCGGGACTGGGAAAAGAGACCCAGTACTTC. This translates into CASSLDPGLGKETQYF. Filled out from reference TRBV5-1 and TRBJ2-5, the complete variable domain reads KAGVTQTPRYLIKTRGQQVTLSCSPISGHRSVSWYQQTPGQGLQFLFEYFSETQRNKGNFPGRFSGRQFSNSRSEMNVSTLELGDSALYLCASSLDPGLGKETQYFGPGTRLLVL.